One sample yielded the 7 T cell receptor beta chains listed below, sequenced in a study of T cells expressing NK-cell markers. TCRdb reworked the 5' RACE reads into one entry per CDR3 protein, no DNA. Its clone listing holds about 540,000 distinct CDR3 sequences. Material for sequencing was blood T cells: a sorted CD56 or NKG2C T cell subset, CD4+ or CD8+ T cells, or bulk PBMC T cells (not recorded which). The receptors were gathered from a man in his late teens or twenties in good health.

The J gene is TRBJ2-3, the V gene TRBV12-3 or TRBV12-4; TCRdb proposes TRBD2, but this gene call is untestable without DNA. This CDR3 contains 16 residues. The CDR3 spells CASSVSGRTSTDTQYF.

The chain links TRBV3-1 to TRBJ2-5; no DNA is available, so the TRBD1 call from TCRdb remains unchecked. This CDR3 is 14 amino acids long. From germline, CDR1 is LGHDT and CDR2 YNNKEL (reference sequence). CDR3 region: CASSPRWDRGTQYF.

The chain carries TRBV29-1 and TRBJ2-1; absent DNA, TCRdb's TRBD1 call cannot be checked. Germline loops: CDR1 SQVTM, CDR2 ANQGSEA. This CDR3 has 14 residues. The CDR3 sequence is CSAPTGEIYNEQFF.

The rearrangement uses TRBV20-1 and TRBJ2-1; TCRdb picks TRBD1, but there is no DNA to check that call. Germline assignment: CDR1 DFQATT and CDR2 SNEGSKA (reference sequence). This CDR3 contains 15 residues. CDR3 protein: CCRQGASRGYNEQFF.

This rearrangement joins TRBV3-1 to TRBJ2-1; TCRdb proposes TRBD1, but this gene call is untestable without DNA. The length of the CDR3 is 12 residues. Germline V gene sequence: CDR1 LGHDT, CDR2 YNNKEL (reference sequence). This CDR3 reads CASSQGAGEQFF.

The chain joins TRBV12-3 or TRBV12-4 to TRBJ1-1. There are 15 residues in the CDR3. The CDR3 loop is CASSLGRTQNTEAFF.

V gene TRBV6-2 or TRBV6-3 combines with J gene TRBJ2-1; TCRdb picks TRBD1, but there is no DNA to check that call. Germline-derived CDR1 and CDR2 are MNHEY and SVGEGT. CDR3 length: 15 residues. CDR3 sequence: CASARTLGVGNEQFF.